The 24 T cell receptor beta chains reported below all come from one sample, sequenced in a study of OX40 agonist ivuxolimab in advanced cancers. The method was immunoSEQ multiplex PCR; TCRdb's version includes in-frame clones alone and lacks a portion of them. The data hold around 46,000 clones, with roughly 88% observed a single time. This material consisted of CD4+ or CD8+ T cells sorted from blood, taken in a trial of the OX40 agonist ivuxolimab. The receptors derive from an adult with an advanced solid tumor such as melanoma, head and neck, liver or kidney cancer.

V gene TRBV15 combines with J gene TRBJ2-7; 8 nucleotides agree with TRBD1. Germline V gives CDR1 LNHNV, CDR2 YYDKDF (reference sequence). The J segment lost 4 bases and the V segment lost 2 bases, leaving 10 bases of the junction unmatched. The CDR3 contains 16 residues. The CDR3 sequence: CATSRIQGDDGYEQYF. The CDR3 bases are TGTGCCACCAGCAGAATACAGGGGGATGATGGTTACGAGCAGTACTTC.

V and J are TRBV2 and TRBJ2-3, with D perhaps TRBD1 (6 bases). CDR1 SNHLY and CDR2 FYNNEI come from the germline V gene. Deletions cut 5 bases from V and 0 bases from J, with 9 bases between. This CDR3 region has 14 residues. The CDR3 loop is CASSPGHSTDTQYF. The CDR3 region has the DNA TGTGCCAGCAGTCCGGGACACAGCACAGATACGCAGTATTTT.

The V and J genes are TRBV6-5 and TRBJ2-5, with unresolved D. Per the germline V gene, CDR1 is MNHEY and CDR2 is SVGAGI. V was pared by 4 bases and J by 4 bases, with 19 bases between. The CDR3 runs 16 residues. This CDR3 is CASSSGGPLIGETQYF. For the CDR3, the DNA is TGTGCCAGCAGTTCGGGTGGGCCTTTAATCGGAGAGACCCAGTACTTC.

The chain is built from TRBV11-2 and TRBJ2-1; D possibly uses TRBD1 or TRBD2 (5 bases each). Trimming removed 3 bases from V and 3 bases from J, with 21 bases in between. Germline V gene data show CDR1 as SGHAT and CDR2 as FQNNGV. This CDR3 is built from 18 residues. The CDR3 reads CASSLLWDPGTIYNEQFF. In nucleotides, the CDR3 is TGTGCCAGCAGCTTGCTGTGGGACCCCGGGACGATCTACAATGAGCAGTTCTTC. The whole variable domain, filled in from reference TRBV11-2 and TRBJ2-1, reads EAGVAQSPRYKIIEKRQSVAFWCNPISGHATLYWYQQILGQGPKLLIQFQNNGVVDDSQLPKDRFSAERLKGVDSTLKIQPAKLEDSAVYLCASSLLWDPGTIYNEQFFGPGTRLTVL.

This clone was observed a single time. The V gene is TRBV28, the J gene TRBJ2-3; weak D call: TRBD1 (6 bases). CDR1 is MDHEN and CDR2 is SYDVKM in the germline V gene. The length of the CDR3 is 18 residues. Trimming removed 1 base from V and 3 bases from J, with 20 bases in between. This CDR3 is CASSLSLLGAGATDTQYF. CDR3 nucleotides: TGTGCCAGCAGTTTATCGTTGTTGGGGGCGGGTGCAACAGATACGCAGTATTTT.

This CDR3 is CASSYDRSDTQYF. The DNA of the CDR3 is TGTGCCAGCAGTTATGACAGATCAGATACGCAGTATTTT. J is TRBJ2-3 and V is TRBV6-5; perhaps TRBD1 as D (5 bases). Trimming cost V 3 bases and J 4 bases, with 8 bases left between them. The CDR3 runs to 13 residues. Germline V CDR1 and CDR2: MNHEY, SVGAGI.

This clone was seen only once. The chain links TRBV7-8 to TRBJ2-2, with 8 bases lining up with TRBD1. V dropped 5 bases and J dropped 0; count of bases not matched to a gene: 5. Germline V lookup: CDR1 SGHVS, CDR2 FQNEAQ. This CDR3 spans 16 amino acids. The CDR3 DNA sequence: TGTGCCAGCAGCGGACGGGACAGGCCGAACACCGGGGAGCTGTTTTTT. This sequence encodes CASSGRDRPNTGELFF.

V and J are TRBV30 and TRBJ2-7; D might be TRBD1 (5 bases). Germline CDR1 is GTSNPN and CDR2 is SVGIG (reference sequence). This CDR3 comprises 13 residues. Trimming left V 0 bases short and J 3 bases short, with 9 bases between. The CDR3 nucleotides are TGTGCCTGGAGTGTAGGGGCAGACTACGAGCAGTACTTC. It codes for CAWSVGADYEQYF.

This chain links TRBV7-3 with TRBJ2-1, with 8 bases identical to TRBD2. V shed 6 bases, J shed 7 bases, and the junction held 5 bases outside the gene matches. In germline, CDR1 is SGHTA, CDR2 FQGTGA. This CDR3 has 13 residues. As DNA, the CDR3 is TGTGCCAGCAGATTAGCGGGGACAAATGAGCAGTTCTTC. Residues: CASRLAGTNEQFF.

This clone was detected once. One junction end does not reproduce the germline sequence, and a read error may be involved. The genes are TRBV7-2 and TRBJ1-4; 10 nucleotides line up with TRBD1. CDR3 length equals 17 residues. Germline CDR1 SGHTA, CDR2 FQGNSA. CDR3 bases: TGTGCCAGCAACTTACTCGGGACAGGGGCAACTAATGAAAAACTGTTTTTT. Encoded protein: CASNLLGTGATNEKLFF.

V and J are TRBV18 and TRBJ1-3; D gene ambiguous. V gave up 1 base and J gave up 0 bases, with 4 bases separating them. Germline CDR1 KGHSH, CDR2 LQKENI. The CDR3 spans 14 residues. CDR3 DNA: TGTGCCAGCTCACCACGTGGCTCTGGAAACACCATATATTTT. This sequence encodes CASSPRGSGNTIYF.

The rearrangement joins TRBV6-5 to TRBJ2-5, with 9 bases aligning to TRBD2. The CDR3 is 14 amino acids. Germline V CDR1 and CDR2: MNHEY, SVGAGI. J was trimmed by 5 bases and V by 6 bases; bases with no gene match: 7. In DNA form, the CDR3 reads TGTGCCAGCAGCCCCAGGCTAGCGGGGGAGACCCAGTACTTC. Its translation: CASSPRLAGETQYF.

J is TRBJ1-1 and V is TRBV9, with D possibly matching TRBD1 (6 bases). Germline V gene sequence: CDR1 SGDLS, CDR2 YYNGEE. The CDR3 contains 14 residues. V lost 0 bases, J lost 1 base, and 7 bases lay in between. Written as DNA, the CDR3 is TGTGCCAGCAGCGTAGCAGGGGCGAACACTGAAGCTTTCTTT. Its protein product is CASSVAGANTEAFF.

This chain connects TRBV7-9 to TRBJ1-3, with 7 bases fitting TRBD1. The CDR3 spans 13 residues. Germline loops: CDR1 SEHNR, CDR2 FQNEAQ (reference sequence). Unmatched junction bases numbered 3, after V lost 7 bases and J lost 3 bases. The chain's CDR3 is CASKGTVGNTIYF. In DNA form, the CDR3 reads TGTGCCAGCAAGGGGACAGTTGGAAACACCATATATTTT.

The chain is built from TRBV5-1 and TRBJ2-1; 8 bases map to TRBD2. The CDR3 runs to 15 residues. The junction had 10 bases not matched to a gene; V was cut back by 4 bases and J by 7 bases. Germline V gene data show CDR1 as SGHRS and CDR2 as YFSETQ. CDR3 nucleotide sequence: TGCGCCAGCAGCCCGAGGAGCTTAGCGGGAAATGAGCAGTTCTTC. Translation gives CASSPRSLAGNEQFF. Full variable domain (rest looked up from reference TRBV5-1 and TRBJ2-1): KAGVTQTPRYLIKTRGQQVTLSCSPISGHRSVSWYQQTPGQGLQFLFEYFSETQRNKGNFPGRFSGRQFSNSRSEMNVSTLELGDSALYLCASSPRSLAGNEQFFGPGTRLTVL.

V usage is TRBV5-4 and J usage is TRBJ2-1, with D perhaps TRBD1 or TRBD2 (5 bases each). V was pared by 5 bases and J by 8 bases, with 17 bases between. Germline loops: CDR1 SGHNT, CDR2 YYREEE (reference sequence). The CDR3 spans 14 residues. DNA of the CDR3: TGTGCCAGCAGACGGGACCGTACCGCTGATGAGCAGTTCTTC. It specifies CASRRDRTADEQFF.

This chain links TRBV5-1 with TRBJ2-7; possibly TRBD2 for D (6 bases). CDR3 size: 17 residues. V lost 0 bases and J 7 bases, leaving 23 bases between the germline ends. Germline V gene lookup returns CDR1 SGHRS and CDR2 YFSETQ. The CDR3 reads CASSLGSSSDFLREQYF. DNA for the CDR3: TGCGCCAGCAGCTTGGGGAGCTCTAGCGACTTTCTGCGGGAGCAGTACTTC.

The V gene is TRBV7-9, the J gene TRBJ2-7; 7 positions agree with TRBD2. CDR1 is SEHNR, CDR2 FQNEAQ, per germline (reference sequence). This CDR3 has 14 amino acids. Trimming removed 7 bases from V and 5 bases from J; junction bases left unmatched: 11. The CDR3 DNA follows: TGTGCCAGCACCTCCTGGTCGGGGGGAGACGAGCAGTACTTC. Its translation is CASTSWSGGDEQYF.

V gene TRBV7-2 combines with J gene TRBJ2-5; D possibly matches TRBD1 or TRBD2 (5 bases each). Per germline, CDR1 SGHTA and CDR2 FQGNSA. V shed 5 bases and J shed 1 base, with 17 bases lying between them. CDR3 length: 16 amino acids. This CDR3 reads CASSPSRLGPQETQYF. DNA of the CDR3: TGTGCCAGCAGCCCAAGTAGATTGGGACCCCAAGAGACCCAGTACTTC.

This chain uses TRBV19 with TRBJ1-1; D perhaps matches TRBD1 (6 bases). Germline loops: CDR1 LNHDA, CDR2 SQIVND (reference sequence). Between the trimmed V and J ends, which lost 5 bases and 6 bases, there was a span of 16 bases. The CDR3 is 14 residues long. This chain's CDR3 is CASSPGHLTAEAFF. The CDR3 DNA is TGTGCCAGTAGTCCGGGACACTTGACAGCTGAAGCTTTCTTT. The variable domain in full, completed from reference TRBV19 and TRBJ1-1, reads DGGITQSPKYLFRKEGQNVTLSCEQNLNHDAMYWYRQDPGQGLRLIYYSQIVNDFQKGDIAEGYSVSREKKESFPLTVTSAQKNPTAFYLCASSPGHLTAEAFFGQGTRLTVV.

The gene calls are TRBV18 and TRBJ1-2; 7 bases are a match to TRBD1. V lost 0 bases and J lost 0; bases outside the gene matches: 1. This CDR3 is 15 amino acids long. Germline values: CDR1 KGHSH, CDR2 LQKENI. In nucleotides, the CDR3 is TGTGCCAGCTCACCACCGACAGGGCCTAACTATGGCTACACCTTC. This encodes CASSPPTGPNYGYTF.

This chain joins TRBV11-2 and TRBJ2-7, with unresolved D. The CDR3 contains 11 residues. V was pared by 1 base and J by 7 bases, with 5 bases between. The germline CDR1 and CDR2 sequences are SGHAT and FQNNGV. CDR3 region: CASSLGREQYF. Written as DNA, the CDR3 is TGTGCCAGCAGCTTAGGTAGAGAGCAGTACTTC.

The chain carries TRBV5-1 and TRBJ2-7; D gene unclear. Between the trimmed V and J ends, which lost 4 bases and 5 bases, there was a span of 19 bases. The germline CDR1 and CDR2 sequences are SGHRS and YFSETQ. CDR3 length equals 15 residues. This CDR3 reads CASSGSDPQVHEQYF. CDR3 nucleotide sequence: TGCGCCAGCAGCGGGTCGGACCCTCAAGTCCACGAGCAGTACTTC. The full variable domain, its missing parts supplied by reference TRBV5-1 and TRBJ2-7, is KAGVTQTPRYLIKTRGQQVTLSCSPISGHRSVSWYQQTPGQGLQFLFEYFSETQRNKGNFPGRFSGRQFSNSRSEMNVSTLELGDSALYLCASSGSDPQVHEQYFGPGTRLTVT.

Details on this clone: The sample holds other DNA sequences that translate to the same CDR3. The CDR3 sequence is CASSLGQGTYEQYF. As DNA, the CDR3 is TGTGCCAGCAGCTTAGGTCAGGGAACCTACGAGCAGTACTTC. This chain connects TRBV7-2 to TRBJ2-7, with D maybe TRBD1 (5 bases). V lost 1 base and J lost 2, with 9 bases in between. CDR3 length: 14 amino acids. Germline V lookup: CDR1 SGHTA, CDR2 FQGNSA. The full variable domain, in which reference TRBV7-2 and TRBJ2-7 provide the parts outside the CDR3, is GAGVSQSPSNKVTEKGKDVELRCDPISGHTALYWYRQSLGQGLEFLIYFQGNSAPDKSGLPSDRFSAERTGGSVSTLTIQRTQQEDSAVYLCASSLGQGTYEQYFGPGTRLTVT.